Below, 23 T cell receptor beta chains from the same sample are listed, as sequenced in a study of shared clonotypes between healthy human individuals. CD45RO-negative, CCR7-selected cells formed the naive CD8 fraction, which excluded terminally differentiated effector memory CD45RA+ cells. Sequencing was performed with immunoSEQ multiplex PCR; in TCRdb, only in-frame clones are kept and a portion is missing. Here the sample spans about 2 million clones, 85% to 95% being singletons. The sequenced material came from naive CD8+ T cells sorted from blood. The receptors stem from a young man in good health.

CDR3 in amino acids: CASSFSTGTGQPQHF. CDR3 DNA sequence: TGTGCCAGCAGTTTTTCGACAGGCACAGGGCAGCCCCAGCATTTT. This chain joins TRBV28 and TRBJ1-5, with D perhaps matching TRBD1 (6 bases). This CDR3 comprises 15 residues. Germline V lookup: CDR1 MDHEN, CDR2 SYDVKM. The V gene lost 3 bases and the J gene lost 7 bases, with 16 bases spanning the gap.

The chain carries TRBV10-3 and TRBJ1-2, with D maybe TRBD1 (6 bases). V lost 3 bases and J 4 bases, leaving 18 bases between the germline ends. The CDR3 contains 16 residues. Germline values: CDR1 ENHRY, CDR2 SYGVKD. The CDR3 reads CAISENQDSSFYGYTF. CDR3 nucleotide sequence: TGTGCCATCAGTGAAAACCAGGACAGCTCGTTCTATGGCTACACCTTC.

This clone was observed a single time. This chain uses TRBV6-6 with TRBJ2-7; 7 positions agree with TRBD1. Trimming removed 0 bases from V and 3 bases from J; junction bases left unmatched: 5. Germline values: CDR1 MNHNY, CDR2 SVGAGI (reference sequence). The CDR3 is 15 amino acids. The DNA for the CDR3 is TGTGCCAGCAGTTACTCTTCAGGGGGAATCTACGAGCAGTACTTC. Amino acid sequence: CASSYSSGGIYEQYF.

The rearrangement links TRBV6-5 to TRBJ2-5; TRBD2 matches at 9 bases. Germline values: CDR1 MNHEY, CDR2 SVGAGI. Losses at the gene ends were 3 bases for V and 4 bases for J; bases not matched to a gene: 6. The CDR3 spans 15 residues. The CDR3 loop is CASSYNSGSRETQYF. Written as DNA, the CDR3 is TGTGCCAGCAGTTATAATAGCGGGAGTAGAGAGACCCAGTACTTC.

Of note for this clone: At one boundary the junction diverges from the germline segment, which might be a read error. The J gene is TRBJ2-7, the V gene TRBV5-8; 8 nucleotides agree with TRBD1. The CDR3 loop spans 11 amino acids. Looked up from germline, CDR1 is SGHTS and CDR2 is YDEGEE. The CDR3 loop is CASSDPGQVNF. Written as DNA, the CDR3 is TGTGCCAGCAGCGATCCGGGACAGGTAAACTTC.

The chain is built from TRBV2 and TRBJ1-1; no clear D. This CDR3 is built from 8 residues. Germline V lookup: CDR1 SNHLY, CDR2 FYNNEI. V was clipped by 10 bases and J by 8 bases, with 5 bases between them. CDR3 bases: TGTGCCATCGTAGAAGCTTTCTTT. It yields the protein CAIVEAFF.

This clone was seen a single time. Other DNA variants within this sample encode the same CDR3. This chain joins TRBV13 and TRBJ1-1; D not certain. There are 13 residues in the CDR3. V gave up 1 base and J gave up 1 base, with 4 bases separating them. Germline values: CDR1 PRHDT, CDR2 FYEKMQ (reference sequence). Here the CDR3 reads CASSLVQNTEAFF. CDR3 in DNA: TGTGCCAGCAGCTTAGTTCAGAACACTGAAGCTTTCTTT.

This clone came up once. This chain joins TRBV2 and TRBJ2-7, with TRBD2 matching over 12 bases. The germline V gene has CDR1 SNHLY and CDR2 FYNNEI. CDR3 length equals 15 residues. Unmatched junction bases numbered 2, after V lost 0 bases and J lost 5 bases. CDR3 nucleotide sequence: TGTGCCAGCAGTGAAGCACTAGCGGGAGGCCACGAGCAGTACTTC. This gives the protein CASSEALAGGHEQYF.

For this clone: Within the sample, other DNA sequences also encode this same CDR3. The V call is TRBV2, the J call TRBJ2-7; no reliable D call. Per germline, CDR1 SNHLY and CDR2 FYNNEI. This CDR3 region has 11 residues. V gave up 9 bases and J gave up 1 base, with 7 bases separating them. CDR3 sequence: CASSNSYEQYF. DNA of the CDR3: TGTGCCAGTAGCAATTCCTACGAGCAGTACTTC.

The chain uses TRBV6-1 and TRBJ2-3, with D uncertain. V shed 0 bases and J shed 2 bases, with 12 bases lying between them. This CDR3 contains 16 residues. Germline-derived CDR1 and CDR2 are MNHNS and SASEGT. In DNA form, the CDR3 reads TGTGCCAGCAGTGAAGCTGTGGGCACCGTCACAGATACGCAGTATTTT. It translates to CASSEAVGTVTDTQYF.

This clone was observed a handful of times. As DNA, the CDR3 is TGTGCCAGCAGCAGAGGTAACTCCTGGACAGATACGCAGTATTTT. Translating it yields CASSRGNSWTDTQYF. V and J are TRBV7-2 and TRBJ2-3; D is unclear. Per germline, CDR1 SGHTA and CDR2 FQGNSA. V lost 5 bases and J 3 bases, leaving 15 bases between the germline ends. This CDR3 is built from 15 residues.

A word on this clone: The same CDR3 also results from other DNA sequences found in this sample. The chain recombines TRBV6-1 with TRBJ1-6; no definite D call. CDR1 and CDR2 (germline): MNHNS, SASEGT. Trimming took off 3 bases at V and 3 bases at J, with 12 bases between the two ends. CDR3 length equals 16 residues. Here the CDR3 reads CASSEGRGRYNSPLHF. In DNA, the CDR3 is TGTGCCAGCAGTGAGGGTAGAGGGCGCTATAATTCACCCCTCCACTTT.

Here the CDR3 DNA reads TGTGCCAGCAGTGAGCCACCGCGAAGCACAGATACGCAGTATTTT. Translating it yields CASSEPPRSTDTQYF. This sequence joins TRBV2 and TRBJ2-3; no definite D call. V lost 3 bases and J 0 bases, leaving 10 bases between the germline ends. This CDR3 spans 15 amino acids. CDR1 is SNHLY and CDR2 is FYNNEI in the germline V gene.

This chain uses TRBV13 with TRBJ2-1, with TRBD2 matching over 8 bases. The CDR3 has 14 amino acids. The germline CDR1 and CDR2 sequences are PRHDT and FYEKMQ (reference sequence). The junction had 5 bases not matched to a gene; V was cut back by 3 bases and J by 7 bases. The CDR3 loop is CASSLGGGKNEQFF. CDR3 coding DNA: TGTGCCAGCAGCTTGGGCGGGGGGAAGAATGAGCAGTTCTTC.

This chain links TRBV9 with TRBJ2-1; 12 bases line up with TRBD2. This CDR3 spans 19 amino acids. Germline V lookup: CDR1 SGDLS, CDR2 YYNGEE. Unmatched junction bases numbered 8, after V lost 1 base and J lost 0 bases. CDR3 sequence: CASSVPLAGGRTSYNEQFF. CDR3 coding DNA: TGTGCCAGCAGCGTACCCCTAGCGGGGGGGCGGACCTCCTACAATGAGCAGTTCTTC.

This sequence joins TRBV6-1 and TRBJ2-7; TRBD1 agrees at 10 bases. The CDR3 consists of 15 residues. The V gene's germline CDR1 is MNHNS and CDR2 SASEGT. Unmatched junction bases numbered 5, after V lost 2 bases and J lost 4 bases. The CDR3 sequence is CASSELGQGGYEQYF. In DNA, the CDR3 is TGTGCCAGCAGTGAACTTGGACAGGGGGGGTACGAGCAGTACTTC.

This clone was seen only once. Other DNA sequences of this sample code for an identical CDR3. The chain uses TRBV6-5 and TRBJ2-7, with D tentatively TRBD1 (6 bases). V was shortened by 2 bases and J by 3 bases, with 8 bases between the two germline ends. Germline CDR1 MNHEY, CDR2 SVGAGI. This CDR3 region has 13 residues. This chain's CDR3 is CASSYTGSYEQYF. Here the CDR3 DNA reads TGTGCCAGCAGTTACACAGGGAGCTACGAGCAGTACTTC.

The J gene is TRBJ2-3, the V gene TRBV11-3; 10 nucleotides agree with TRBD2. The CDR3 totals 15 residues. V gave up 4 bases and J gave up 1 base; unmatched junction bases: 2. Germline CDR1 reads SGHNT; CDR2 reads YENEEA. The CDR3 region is CASSSGLAGTDTQYF. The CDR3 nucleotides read TGTGCCAGCAGCTCAGGACTAGCGGGCACAGATACGCAGTATTTT.

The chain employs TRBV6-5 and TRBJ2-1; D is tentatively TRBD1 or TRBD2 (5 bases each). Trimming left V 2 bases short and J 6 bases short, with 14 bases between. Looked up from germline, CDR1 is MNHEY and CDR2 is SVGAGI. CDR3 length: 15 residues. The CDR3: CASSYGTDWGNEQFF. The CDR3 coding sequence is TGTGCCAGCAGTTACGGGACCGATTGGGGCAATGAGCAGTTCTTC.

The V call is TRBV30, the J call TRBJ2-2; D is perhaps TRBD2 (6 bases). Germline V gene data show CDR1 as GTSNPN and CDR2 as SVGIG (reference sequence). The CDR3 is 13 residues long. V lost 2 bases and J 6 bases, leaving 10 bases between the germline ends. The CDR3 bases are TGTGCCTGGAGTTGGGGGGACCCCGGGGAGCTGTTTTTT. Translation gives CAWSWGDPGELFF.

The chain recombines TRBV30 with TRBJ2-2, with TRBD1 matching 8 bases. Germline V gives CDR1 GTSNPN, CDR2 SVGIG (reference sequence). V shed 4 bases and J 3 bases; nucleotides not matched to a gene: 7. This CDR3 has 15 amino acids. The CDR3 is CAWTTGTGYTGELFF. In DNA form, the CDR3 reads TGTGCCTGGACTACCGGGACAGGCTACACCGGGGAGCTGTTTTTT.

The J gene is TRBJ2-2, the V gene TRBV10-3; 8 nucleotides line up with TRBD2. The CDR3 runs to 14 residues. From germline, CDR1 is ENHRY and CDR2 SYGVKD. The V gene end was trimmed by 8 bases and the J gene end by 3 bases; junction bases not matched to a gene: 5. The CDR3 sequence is CAIVGGEYTGELFF. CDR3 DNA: TGTGCCATCGTCGGGGGGGAGTACACCGGGGAGCTGTTTTTT.

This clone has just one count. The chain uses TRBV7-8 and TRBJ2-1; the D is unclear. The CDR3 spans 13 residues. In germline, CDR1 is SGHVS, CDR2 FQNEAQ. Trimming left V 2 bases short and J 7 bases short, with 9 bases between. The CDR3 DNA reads TGTGCCAGCAGCTTATCGATTGTGAATGAGCAGTTCTTC. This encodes CASSLSIVNEQFF.